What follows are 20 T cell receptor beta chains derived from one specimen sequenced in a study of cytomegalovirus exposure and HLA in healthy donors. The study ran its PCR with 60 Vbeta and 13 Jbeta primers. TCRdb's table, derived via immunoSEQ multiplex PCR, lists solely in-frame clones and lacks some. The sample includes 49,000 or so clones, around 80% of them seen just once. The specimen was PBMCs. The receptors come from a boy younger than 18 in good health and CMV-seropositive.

CDR3 DNA sequence: TGTGCCAGCACGGAGGGGATCCAAGAGACCCAGTACTTC. Amino acids: CASTEGIQETQYF. The chain couples TRBV18 to TRBJ2-5; a possible D gene is TRBD2 (6 bases). This CDR3 is 13 amino acids long. Germline V CDR1 and CDR2: KGHSH, LQKENI. The V and J ends lost 8 bases and 1 base respectively, with 11 bases between them.

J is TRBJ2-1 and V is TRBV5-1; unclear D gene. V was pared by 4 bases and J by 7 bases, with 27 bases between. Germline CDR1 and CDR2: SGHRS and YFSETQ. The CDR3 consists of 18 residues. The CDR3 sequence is CASSPPAGPTATGNEQFF. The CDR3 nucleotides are TGCGCCAGCAGCCCACCTGCCGGCCCCACAGCCACTGGTAATGAGCAGTTCTTC.

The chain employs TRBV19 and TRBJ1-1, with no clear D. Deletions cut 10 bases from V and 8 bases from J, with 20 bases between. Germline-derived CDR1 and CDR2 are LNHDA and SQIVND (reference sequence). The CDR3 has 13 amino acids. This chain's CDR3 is CAIRRRASSEAFF. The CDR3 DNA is TGTGCCATTAGGAGGAGGGCGTCCAGCGAAGCTTTCTTT.

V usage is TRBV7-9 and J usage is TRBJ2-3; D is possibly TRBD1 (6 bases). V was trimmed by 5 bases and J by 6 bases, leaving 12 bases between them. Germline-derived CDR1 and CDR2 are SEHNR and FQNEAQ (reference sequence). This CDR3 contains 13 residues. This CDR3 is CASSGQGWDTQYF. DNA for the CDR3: TGTGCCAGCAGCGGGCAGGGGTGGGATACGCAGTATTTT.

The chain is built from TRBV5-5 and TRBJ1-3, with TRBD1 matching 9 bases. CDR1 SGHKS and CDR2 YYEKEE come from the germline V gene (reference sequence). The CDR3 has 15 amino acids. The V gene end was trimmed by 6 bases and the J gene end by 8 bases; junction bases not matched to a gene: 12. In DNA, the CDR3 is TGTGCCAGCAAGCCGGGGGGGACAGGGACTGACACCATATATTTT. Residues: CASKPGGTGTDTIYF.

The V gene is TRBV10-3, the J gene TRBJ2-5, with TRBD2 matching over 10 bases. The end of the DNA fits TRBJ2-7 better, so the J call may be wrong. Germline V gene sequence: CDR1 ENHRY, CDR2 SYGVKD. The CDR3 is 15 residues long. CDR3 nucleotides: TGTGCCATCAGACCCGGGACTAGCGTGGAGTACGAGCAGTACTTC. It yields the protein CAIRPGTSVEYEQYF.

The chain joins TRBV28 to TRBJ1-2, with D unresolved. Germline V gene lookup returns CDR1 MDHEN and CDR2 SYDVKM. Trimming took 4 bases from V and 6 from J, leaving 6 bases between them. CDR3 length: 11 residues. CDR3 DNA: TGTGCCAGCAGTTCCGGAGATGGCTACACCTTC. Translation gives CASSSGDGYTF.

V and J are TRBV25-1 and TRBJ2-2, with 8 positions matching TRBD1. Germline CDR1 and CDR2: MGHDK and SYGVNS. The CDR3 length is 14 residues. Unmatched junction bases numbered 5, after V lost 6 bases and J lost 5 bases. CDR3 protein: CASSRQGTTGELFF. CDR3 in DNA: TGTGCCAGCAGCCGACAGGGGACGACCGGGGAGCTGTTTTTT.

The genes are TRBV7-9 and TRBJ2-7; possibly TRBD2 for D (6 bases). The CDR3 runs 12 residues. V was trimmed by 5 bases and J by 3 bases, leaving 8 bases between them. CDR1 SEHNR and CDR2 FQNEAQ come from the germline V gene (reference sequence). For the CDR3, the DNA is TGTGCCAGCAGCCAAGCGGGCTACGAGCAGTACTTC. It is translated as CASSQAGYEQYF.

Here the CDR3 DNA reads TGTGCCTCCCGACTAGCGGGGGTACAAGAGACCCAGTACTTC. Translating gives CASRLAGVQETQYF. The V and J genes are TRBV15 and TRBJ2-5; TRBD2 matches at 12 bases. Trimming cost V 11 bases and J 2 bases; bases outside gene matches: 6. This CDR3 contains 14 residues. Germline V gene sequence: CDR1 LNHNV, CDR2 YYDKDF (reference sequence).

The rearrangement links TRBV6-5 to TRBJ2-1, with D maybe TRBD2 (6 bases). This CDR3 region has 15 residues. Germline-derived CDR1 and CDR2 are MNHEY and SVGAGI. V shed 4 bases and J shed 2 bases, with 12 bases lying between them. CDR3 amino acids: CASSSLSGAYNEQFF. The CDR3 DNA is TGTGCCAGCAGTTCCCTATCGGGGGCCTACAATGAGCAGTTCTTC.

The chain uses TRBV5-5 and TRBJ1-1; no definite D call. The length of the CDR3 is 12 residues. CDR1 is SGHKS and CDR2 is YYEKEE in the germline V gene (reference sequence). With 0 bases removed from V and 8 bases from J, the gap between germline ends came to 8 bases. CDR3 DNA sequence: TGTGCCAGCAGCTTGGCCCCCCAGGAAGCTTTCTTT. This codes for CASSLAPQEAFF.

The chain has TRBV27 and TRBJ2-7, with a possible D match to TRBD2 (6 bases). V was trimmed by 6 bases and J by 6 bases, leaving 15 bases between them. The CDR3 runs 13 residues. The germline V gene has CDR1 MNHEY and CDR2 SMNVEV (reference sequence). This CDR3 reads CASSTRKGGEQYF. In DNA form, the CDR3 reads TGTGCCAGCAGCACGAGGAAGGGAGGCGAGCAGTACTTC.

The CDR3 spells CASSWAGGETQYF. DNA of the CDR3: TGTGCCAGTAGCTGGGCGGGTGGGGAGACCCAGTACTTC. V gene TRBV19 combines with J gene TRBJ2-5; perhaps TRBD2 as D (5 bases). The CDR3 is 13 amino acids. Looked up from germline, CDR1 is LNHDA and CDR2 is SQIVND (reference sequence). V lost 6 bases and J lost 5, with 13 bases in between.

Here the CDR3 DNA reads TGCGCCAGCAGCTTACAGGGGGAGGCCCTAGGGGAGACCCAGTACTTC. Translated: CASSLQGEALGETQYF. The chain couples TRBV5-1 to TRBJ2-5, with TRBD1 identical over 8 bases. Germline CDR1 SGHRS, CDR2 YFSETQ. The CDR3 extends over 16 amino acids. V was pared by 2 bases and J by 5 bases, with 11 bases of the junction left unmatched.

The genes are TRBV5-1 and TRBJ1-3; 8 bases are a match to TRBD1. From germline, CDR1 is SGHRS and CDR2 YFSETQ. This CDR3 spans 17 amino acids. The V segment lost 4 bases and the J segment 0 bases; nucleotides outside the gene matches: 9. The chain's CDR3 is CASSPDRAKSSGNTIYF. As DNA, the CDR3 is TGCGCCAGCAGCCCGGACAGGGCGAAGAGCTCTGGAAACACCATATATTTT.

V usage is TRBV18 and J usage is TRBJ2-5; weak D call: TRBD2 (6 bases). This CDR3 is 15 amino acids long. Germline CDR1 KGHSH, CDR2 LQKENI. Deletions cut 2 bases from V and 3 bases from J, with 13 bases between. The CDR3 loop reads CASSPAGNSKETQYF. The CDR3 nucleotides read TGTGCCAGCTCACCAGCGGGAAATTCCAAAGAGACCCAGTACTTC.

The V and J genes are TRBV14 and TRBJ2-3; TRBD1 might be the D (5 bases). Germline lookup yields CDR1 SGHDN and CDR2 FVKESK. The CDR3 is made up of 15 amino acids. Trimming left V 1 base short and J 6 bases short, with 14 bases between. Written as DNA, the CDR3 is TGTGCCAGCAGCCAAGTGGGGCAGTTTTTCGATACGCAGTATTTT. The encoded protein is CASSQVGQFFDTQYF.

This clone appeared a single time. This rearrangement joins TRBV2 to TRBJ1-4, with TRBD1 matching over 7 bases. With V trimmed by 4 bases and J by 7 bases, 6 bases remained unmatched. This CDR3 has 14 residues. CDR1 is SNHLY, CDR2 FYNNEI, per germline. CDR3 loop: CASSARGRGEKLFF. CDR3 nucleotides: TGTGCCAGCAGTGCTAGGGGGCGCGGTGAAAAACTGTTTTTT.

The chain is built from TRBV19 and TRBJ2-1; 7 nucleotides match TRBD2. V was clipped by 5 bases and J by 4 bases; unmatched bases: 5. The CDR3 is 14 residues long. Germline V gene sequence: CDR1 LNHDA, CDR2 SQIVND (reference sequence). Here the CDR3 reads CASSSTGGYNEQFF. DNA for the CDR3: TGTGCCAGTAGTTCCACCGGGGGGTACAATGAGCAGTTCTTC.